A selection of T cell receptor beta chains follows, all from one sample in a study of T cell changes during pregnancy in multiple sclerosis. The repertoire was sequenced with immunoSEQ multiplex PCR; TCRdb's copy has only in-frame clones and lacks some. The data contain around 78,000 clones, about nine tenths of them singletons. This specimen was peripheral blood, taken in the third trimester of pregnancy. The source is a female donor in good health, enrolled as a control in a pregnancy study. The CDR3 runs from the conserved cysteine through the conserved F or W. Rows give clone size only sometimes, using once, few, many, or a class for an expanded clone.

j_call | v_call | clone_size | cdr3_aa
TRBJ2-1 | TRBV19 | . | CASSLVAGEGNEQFF
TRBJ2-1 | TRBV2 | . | CASLGWVAGGLSSYNEQFF
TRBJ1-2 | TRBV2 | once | CASSEAPTGFDYGYTF
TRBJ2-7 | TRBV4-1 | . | CASSQMLRSSYEQYF
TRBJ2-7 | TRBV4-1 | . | CASSQEGLAGGGSYEQYF
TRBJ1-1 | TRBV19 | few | CASSMGGDPEAFF
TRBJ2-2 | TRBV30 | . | CAWSVERQAASGELFF
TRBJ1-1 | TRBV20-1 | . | CSDRGRTEAFF
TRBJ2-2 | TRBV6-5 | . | CASSSPRTGVAGELFF
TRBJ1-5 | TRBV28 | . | CASRPGYSNQPQHF
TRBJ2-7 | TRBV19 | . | CASSIPGQGSYEQYF
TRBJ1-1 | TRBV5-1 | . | CASSSSTGGIRMNTEAFF
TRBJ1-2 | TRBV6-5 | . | CASSGPGQGQWGYTF
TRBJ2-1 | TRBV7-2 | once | CASSLLRVNEQFF
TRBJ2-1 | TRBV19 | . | CASSGGSYNEQFF
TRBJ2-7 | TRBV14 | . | CASGRTDFYEQYF
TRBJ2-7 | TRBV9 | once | CASSVSQGSVYEQYF
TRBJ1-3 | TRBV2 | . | CASSEEVTSGNTIYF
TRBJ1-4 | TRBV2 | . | CASIRTGGNEKLFF
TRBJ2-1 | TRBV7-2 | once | CASSPGTGKNNEQFF
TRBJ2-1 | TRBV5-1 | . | CASSYPRDRGFNEQFF
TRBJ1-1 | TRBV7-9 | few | CASSLPARNTEAFF
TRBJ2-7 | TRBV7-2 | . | CASSVGVWGGAREQYF
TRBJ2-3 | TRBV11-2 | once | CASSLIEHPSTDTQYF
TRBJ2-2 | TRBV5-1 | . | CASSLVSGADTGELFF
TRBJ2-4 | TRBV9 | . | CASSGSGGGALDIQYF
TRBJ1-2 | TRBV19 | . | CASSRDRGRDGYTF
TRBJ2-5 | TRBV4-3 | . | CASSQVAGYQETQYF
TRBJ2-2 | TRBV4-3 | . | CASSQVLGRASGELFF
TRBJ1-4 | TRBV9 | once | CASSPVSTNEKLFF
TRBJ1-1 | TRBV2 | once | CASSVGKGGRSEAFF
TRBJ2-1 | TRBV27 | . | CASSLWGTSGLSSYNEQFF
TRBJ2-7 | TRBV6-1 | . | CASSGGQLIYYEQYF
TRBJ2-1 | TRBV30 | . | CAWTAYGLAGVEQFF
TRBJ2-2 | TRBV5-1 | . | CASRQPGLGITGELFF
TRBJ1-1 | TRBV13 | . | CASSLQGYPEAFF
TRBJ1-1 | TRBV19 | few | CASSIRDSMNTEAFF
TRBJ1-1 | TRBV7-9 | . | CASSPTGPGGRTEAFF
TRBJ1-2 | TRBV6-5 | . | CASSSTDKNYGYTF
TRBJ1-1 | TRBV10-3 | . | CAIGSLGTGFNTEAFF
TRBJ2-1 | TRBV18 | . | CASSQREDSYNEQFF